This record looks at one T cell receptor beta chain sequence and its context. Antigen unknown. Using immunoSEQ multiplex PCR, the repertoire was profiled, and TCRdb retains in-frame clones only, with some absent. Among 44,000 or so clones, over 90% were seen once, and the ten largest hold approximately 3.4%. This sample was taken from a study of T cell therapy after organ transplantation. About the research overall: Of around 10 patients, eight responded clinically and two did not. A median of 1.92 x 10^8 CMV-specific T cells was infused in 2 to 6 doses.

Findings of the study overall: Endogenous clonotypes not in therapy products appeared after therapy alongside transferred ones.

This receptor was obtained from a human patient who had received a solid organ transplant and had CMV disease. The sequencing here drew on CD8+ T cells from blood, taken before autologous CMV-specific T cell therapy.

The CDR3 protein is CAWKGYGYTF. The CDR3 region has the DNA TGTGCCTGGAAAGGCTATGGCTACACCTTC. The chain links TRBV30 to TRBJ1-2; D gene uncertain. With 4 bases removed from V and 4 bases from J, the gap between germline ends came to 4 bases. Germline lookup yields CDR1 GTSNPN and CDR2 SVGIG (reference sequence). The CDR3 sequence is 10 residues long.